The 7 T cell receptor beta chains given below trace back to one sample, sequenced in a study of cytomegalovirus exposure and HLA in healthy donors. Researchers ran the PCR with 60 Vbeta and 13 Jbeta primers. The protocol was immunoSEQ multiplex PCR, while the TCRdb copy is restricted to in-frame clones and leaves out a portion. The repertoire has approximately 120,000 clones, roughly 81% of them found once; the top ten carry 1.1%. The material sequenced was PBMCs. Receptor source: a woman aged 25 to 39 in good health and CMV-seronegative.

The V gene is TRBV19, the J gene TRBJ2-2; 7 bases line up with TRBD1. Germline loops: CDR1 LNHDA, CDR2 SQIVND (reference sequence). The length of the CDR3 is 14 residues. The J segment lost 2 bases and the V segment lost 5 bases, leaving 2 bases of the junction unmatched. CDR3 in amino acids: CASSRDSNTGELFF. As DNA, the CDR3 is TGTGCCAGTAGTCGGGACAGCAACACCGGGGAGCTGTTTTTT.

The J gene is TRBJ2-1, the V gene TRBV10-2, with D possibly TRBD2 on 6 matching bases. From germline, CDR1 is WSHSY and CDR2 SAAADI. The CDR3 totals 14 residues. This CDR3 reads CAAAGTPQYNEQFF. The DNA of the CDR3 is TGCGCAGCCGCCGGGACTCCGCAGTACAATGAGCAGTTCTTC.

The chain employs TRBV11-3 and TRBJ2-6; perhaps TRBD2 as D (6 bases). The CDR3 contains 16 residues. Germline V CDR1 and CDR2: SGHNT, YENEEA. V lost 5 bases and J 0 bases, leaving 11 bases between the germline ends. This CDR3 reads CASSLRGSSGANVLTF. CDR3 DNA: TGTGCCAGCAGCCTACGGGGGAGCTCTGGGGCCAACGTCCTGACTTTC.

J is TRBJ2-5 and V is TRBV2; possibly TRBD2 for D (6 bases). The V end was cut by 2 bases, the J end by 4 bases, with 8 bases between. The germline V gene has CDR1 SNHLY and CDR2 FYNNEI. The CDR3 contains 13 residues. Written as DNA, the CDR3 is TGTGCCAGCAGTGAACTAGCGCGAGAGACCCAGTACTTC. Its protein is CASSELARETQYF. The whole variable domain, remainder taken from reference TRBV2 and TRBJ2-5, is EPEVTQTPSHQVTQMGQEVILRCVPISNHLYFYWYRQILGQKVEFLVSFYNNEISEKSEIFDDQFSVERPDGSNFTLKIRSTKLEDSAMYFCASSELARETQYFGPGTRLLVL.

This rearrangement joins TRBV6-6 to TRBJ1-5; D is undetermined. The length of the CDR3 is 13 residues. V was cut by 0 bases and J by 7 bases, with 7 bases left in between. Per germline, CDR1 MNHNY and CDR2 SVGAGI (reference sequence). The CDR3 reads CASSYSNGQPQHF. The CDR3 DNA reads TGTGCCAGCAGTTACTCGAATGGCCAGCCCCAGCATTTT.

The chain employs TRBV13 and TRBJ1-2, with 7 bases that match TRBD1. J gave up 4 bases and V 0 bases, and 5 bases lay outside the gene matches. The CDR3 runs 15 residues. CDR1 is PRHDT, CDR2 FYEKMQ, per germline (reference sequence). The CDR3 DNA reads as TGTGCCAGCAGCTTAGGGGACAGGTCCCTCTATGGCTACACCTTC. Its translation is CASSLGDRSLYGYTF.

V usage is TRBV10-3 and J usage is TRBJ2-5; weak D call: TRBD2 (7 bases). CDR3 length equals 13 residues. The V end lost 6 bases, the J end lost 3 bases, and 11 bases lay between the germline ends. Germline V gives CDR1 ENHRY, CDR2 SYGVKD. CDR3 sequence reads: CAIRRGAEETQYF. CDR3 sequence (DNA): TGTGCCATCAGACGGGGGGCAGAAGAGACCCAGTACTTC.